This TCR beta chain was found in a study of blood T cell repertoires in COVID-19. About the study: Samples came from the United States, Italy and Spain, spanning acute and convalescent COVID-19.

The CDR3 is 14 residues long. Trimming removed 2 bases at V and 0 bases at J, with 6 bases between. Germline CDR1 reads SGHRS; CDR2 reads YFSETQ. Sequencing used immunoSEQ multiplex PCR; TCRdb keeps in-frame clones, though not all of them. The data show about 90,000 clones, with more than 70% seen just once and around 0.47% held by the top ten. This clonotype originated in a man aged 60 to 75 with acute or convalescent COVID-19. The rearrangement joins TRBV5-1 to TRBJ1-5; no reliable D call. What was sequenced was peripheral blood. The CDR3 DNA follows: TGCGCCAGCAGCTTAGAGGGTAGCAATCAGCCCCAGCATTTT. Translation: CASSLEGSNQPQHF.